The rows below give T cell receptor beta chains drawn from one sample of a study of OX40 agonist ivuxolimab in advanced cancers. The table came from immunoSEQ multiplex PCR; TCRdb's copy has only in-frame clones and leaves some out. The data contain 60,000 or so clones, around 83% of them singletons. The sample was CD4+ or CD8+ T cells sorted from blood, taken in a trial of the OX40 agonist ivuxolimab. Every receptor here comes from an adult with an advanced solid tumor such as melanoma, head and neck, liver or kidney cancer. Each CDR3 is given without its conserved first and last residue.

V gene	J gene	CDR3 protein
TRBV5-1	TRBJ1-4	ASSLKGYGEKLF
TRBV5-4	TRBJ1-5	ASSLDPSNQPQH
TRBV6-5	TRBJ1-1	ASTAGGLEAF
TRBV5-8	TRBJ2-1	ASSLALRGGPDEQF
TRBV25-1	TRBJ1-1	ASVDRPNTEAF
TRBV2	TRBJ2-5	ASSELAGMETQY
TRBV19	TRBJ1-5	ASSRRTEPNQPQH
TRBV28	TRBJ1-2	ASRGRGPFAYGYT
TRBV15	TRBJ1-2	ATTESTDNYGYT
TRBV7-2	TRBJ1-5	ASSLTGTRANQPQH
TRBV6-1	TRBJ2-3	ASSEQGNTQY
TRBV7-2	TRBJ1-5	ASSPEMGGVQPQH
TRBV7-8	TRBJ1-6	ASSSGGRSLH
TRBV6-5	TRBJ1-2	ASRVSTFGYT
TRBV6-6	TRBJ2-1	ASSYDTYNEQF
TRBV4-1	TRBJ2-1	ASSLASGDSYNEQF
TRBV2	TRBJ1-5	ASRGGNSNQPQH
TRBV19	TRBJ2-1	ASSIVEGVDEQF
TRBV28	TRBJ2-7	ASSQTGTGGSYEQY
TRBV12-5	TRBJ1-4	ASGSNRGLREKLF
TRBV4-2	TRBJ2-1	ASSQDSSGPPYNEQF
TRBV4-3	TRBJ2-7	ASSQDPRGPYEQY
TRBV10-3	TRBJ1-1	AISDDSRQGKTEAF
TRBV29-1	TRBJ1-2	SVEELAGGKYGYT
TRBV18	TRBJ2-3	ASSPGTGITDTQY
TRBV6-1	TRBJ1-6	ASSTQGYSPLH
TRBV5-1	TRBJ2-3	ASSTGGGTDTQY
TRBV11-3	TRBJ2-6	ASSLGAGGAAGANVLT
TRBV30	TRBJ1-1	AWSVVAPWSRPPGTEAF
TRBV28	TRBJ1-1	ASSLNPVPEAF
TRBV6-1	TRBJ2-3	ATRRGVSTDTQY
TRBV2	TRBJ1-4	ASSESATQGLVI
TRBV7-9	TRBJ1-4	ASSLRGNEKLF
TRBV27	TRBJ2-7	ASSLSPYEQY
TRBV28	TRBJ2-5	ATNRGQQETQY
TRBV12-5	TRBJ1-1	ASGLGQGLPEAF
TRBV5-5	TRBJ1-4	ASSLEGQGSRKLF
TRBV29-1	TRBJ2-7	SVATDSYEQY
TRBV5-5	TRBJ1-1	ASSLVGTEAF
TRBV10-3	TRBJ2-5	AISDGTAQETQY
TRBV28	TRBJ1-2	ASSYLGGYT
TRBV5-4	TRBJ2-5	ASSLVEEETQY
TRBV18	TRBJ1-2	ASSLYGSYT